This record concerns one T cell receptor (beta chain) sequence. This clone's antigen is unknown. Qualities for individual bases were not recorded, and no much larger clone is one base off. The immunoSEQ Assay, a bias-controlled multiplex PCR, was used to amplify TCRbeta CDR3 regions from genomic DNA. As for how the authors treated the data: The number of nucleated cells in each sample was estimated from the amplification of reference gene primers within the assay. Sequence reads were collapsed and filtered to measure the absolute abundance of every unique TCRbeta CDR3 rearrangement. For each sample, productive Simpson clonality was calculated by taking the square root of Simpson's diversity index across productive rearrangements. In its TCRdb copy, this immuneACCESS table keeps in-frame sequences only and misses some clones. Where compared with another copy, unresolved V genes explain less than half of these, and the others have no known cause. V and J calls plus clone size are reproduced from that table; the DNA served to infer D and trimming. The sample table lists around 180,000 clones, roughly 70% of them with a count of one. The ten largest clones take up under 3.5% of the sample.

These data are taken from a study of blood T cell repertoires in COVID-19 (dated by TCRdb to about 2020). Regarding the research as a whole: Collaborator samples came from the United States, Italy and Spain and covered acute and convalescent phases of COVID-19. The prospective study material was composed of cDNA or gDNA derived from T cells, B-cell-depleted T cells, or PBMCs. The dataset comprised deeply sampled blood TCRbeta repertoires from subjects exposed to, actively infected with, or recovered from COVID-19. The repertoires were released in a freely available public database meant as a resource for research on the immune response to SARS-CoV-2. The samples were drawn from the first 160 participants of the ongoing ImmuneRACE study and from 950 to 1,500 subjects provided by 6 global collaborators. The sample metadata nearly always contained a de-identified subject ID, COVID-19 status, age in years and sex. Where available, HLA class I and class II types were taken from metadata supplied by the sample provider and were not determined by assay-based typing.

From a lookup of the germline V gene, CDR1 and CDR2 are SGHVS and FNYEAQ. The V end gives up 5 bases and the J end 5 bases, leaving 7 bases in the junction not matched to a gene. The CDR3 numbers 16 residues from cysteine through phenylalanine. The read is trimmed to its CDR3 DNA, 48 bases read in frame from base 1. What the research found in general, with its limitations: Clinical and demographic metadata were provided uncurated, with the amount varying by source and participant.

Each collaborating institution followed its own protocols to collect whole blood in K2EDTA tubes. For TCRbeta analysis, collaborators shipped samples in one of three forms: frozen whole blood, isolated PBMCs, or DNA extracted from either of those sample types. The sequence links TRBV7-6 to TRBJ2-5; 14 central nucleotides agree with TRBD2. This receptor was identified in a woman older than 75 with acute or convalescent COVID-19. Input material: peripheral blood. At the DNA level, the sequence is TGTGCCAGCAGCCCCCGGACTAGCGGGAGGATCGAGACCCAGTACTTC. Its coded protein is CASSPRTSGRIETQYF.